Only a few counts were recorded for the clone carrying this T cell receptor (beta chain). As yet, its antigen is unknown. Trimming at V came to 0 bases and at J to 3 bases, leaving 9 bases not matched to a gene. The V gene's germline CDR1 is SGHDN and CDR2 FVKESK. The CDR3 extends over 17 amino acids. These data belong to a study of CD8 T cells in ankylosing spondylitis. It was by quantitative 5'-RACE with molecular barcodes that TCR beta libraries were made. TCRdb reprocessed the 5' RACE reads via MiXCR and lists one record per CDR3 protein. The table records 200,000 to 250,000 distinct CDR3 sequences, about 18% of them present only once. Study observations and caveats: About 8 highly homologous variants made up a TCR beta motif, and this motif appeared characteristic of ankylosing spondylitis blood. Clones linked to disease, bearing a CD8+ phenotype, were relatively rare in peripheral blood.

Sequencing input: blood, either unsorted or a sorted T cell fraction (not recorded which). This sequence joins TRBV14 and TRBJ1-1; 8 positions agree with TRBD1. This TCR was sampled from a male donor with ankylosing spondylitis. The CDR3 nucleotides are TGTGCCAGCAGCCAAGAGTCAGGGGGCGCCAGGGACACTGAAGCTTTCTTT. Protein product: CASSQESGGARDTEAFF. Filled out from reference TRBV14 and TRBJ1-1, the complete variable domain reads EAGVTQFPSHSVIEKGQTVTLRCDPISGHDNLYWYRRVMGKEIKFLLHFVKESKQDESGMPNNRFLAERTGGTYSTLKVQPAELEDSGVYFCASSQESGGARDTEAFFGQGTRLTVV.